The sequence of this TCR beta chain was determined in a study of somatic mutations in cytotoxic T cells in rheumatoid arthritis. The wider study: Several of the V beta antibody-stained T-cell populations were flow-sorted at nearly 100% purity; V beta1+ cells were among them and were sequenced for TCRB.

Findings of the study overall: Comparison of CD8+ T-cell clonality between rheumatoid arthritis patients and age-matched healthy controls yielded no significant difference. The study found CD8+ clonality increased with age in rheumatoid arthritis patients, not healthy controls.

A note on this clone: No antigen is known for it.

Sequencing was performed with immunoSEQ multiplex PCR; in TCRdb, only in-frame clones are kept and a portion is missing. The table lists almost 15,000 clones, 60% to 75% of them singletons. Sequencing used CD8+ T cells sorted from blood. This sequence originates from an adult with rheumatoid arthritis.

The chain's CDR3 is CASSVSTGTSYEQYF. The CDR3 coding sequence is TGTGCCAGCAGCGTCTCGACAGGAACCTCCTACGAGCAGTACTTC. The V gene is TRBV9, the J gene TRBJ2-7, with D possibly being TRBD1 (6 bases). Trimming cost V 2 bases and J 0 bases, with 12 bases left between them. The CDR3 is made up of 15 amino acids. Germline lookup yields CDR1 SGDLS and CDR2 YYNGEE.